This T cell receptor (beta chain) was documented in a study of blood T cells in healthy people across ages. The CDR3 spans 16 residues. Germline CDR1 DFQATT, CDR2 SNEGSKA (reference sequence). V lost 0 bases and J lost 6; bases outside the gene matches: 9. With regard to this clonotype: Its antigen remains unidentified.

Study results and limitations: There was no known CMV status for donors, so expanded clonotype changes were possibly confounded. The study found more naive CD4+ cells and higher diversity in long-lived than aged donors.

Primers used in a second PCR of roughly 6 to 11 cycles were a sample-barcoded 5' primer and a J-beta primer mix. TCRdb called the 5' RACE reads again in MiXCR, with one record for every CDR3 protein. The repertoire has some 640,000 distinct CDR3 sequences, more than 40% of them found once; the top ten carry under 35%. This TCR came from a woman aged 60-75 years in good health. V and J are TRBV20-1 and TRBJ2-1, with TRBD1 matching 9 bases. The material sequenced was blood. The CDR3 DNA reads as TGCAGTGCTAGAGATCGTGGGACAGGGTATCGCAATGAGCAGTTCTTC. Its translation is CSARDRGTGYRNEQFF.